This TCR beta chain emerged from a study of identical twins. Study results and limitations: A lower insertion count was a feature of abundant cord blood beta clonotypes, with no such feature in memory repertoires. Invariant cells of the MAIT and iNKT types might have partly distorted the zero-insertion analyses. It was cross-sectional statistical analysis, not following the same donors, that the conclusions relied on.

Through template switching, a universal primer site was introduced, and the cDNA contained unique molecular identifiers. MiXCR, run by TCRdb on the 5' RACE reads, gives a single entry per CDR3 protein. Of hundreds of thousands of distinct CDR3 sequences listed, around 6% are singletons. The sample holds a few counts of this clonotype. Its target is unknown. The trim removed 6 bases at V and 1 base at J, leaving 7 bases unmatched. CDR3 size: 15 residues. The receptor was isolated from a young man in good health. The sample consisted of naive T cells sorted from blood. The rearrangement joins TRBV12-3 or TRBV12-4 to TRBJ1-1; 8 bases fit TRBD1. The CDR3 coding sequence is TGTGCCAGCAGCAACAGGGGGAAAGGGAACACTGAAGCTTTCTTT. It encodes CASSNRGKGNTEAFF.